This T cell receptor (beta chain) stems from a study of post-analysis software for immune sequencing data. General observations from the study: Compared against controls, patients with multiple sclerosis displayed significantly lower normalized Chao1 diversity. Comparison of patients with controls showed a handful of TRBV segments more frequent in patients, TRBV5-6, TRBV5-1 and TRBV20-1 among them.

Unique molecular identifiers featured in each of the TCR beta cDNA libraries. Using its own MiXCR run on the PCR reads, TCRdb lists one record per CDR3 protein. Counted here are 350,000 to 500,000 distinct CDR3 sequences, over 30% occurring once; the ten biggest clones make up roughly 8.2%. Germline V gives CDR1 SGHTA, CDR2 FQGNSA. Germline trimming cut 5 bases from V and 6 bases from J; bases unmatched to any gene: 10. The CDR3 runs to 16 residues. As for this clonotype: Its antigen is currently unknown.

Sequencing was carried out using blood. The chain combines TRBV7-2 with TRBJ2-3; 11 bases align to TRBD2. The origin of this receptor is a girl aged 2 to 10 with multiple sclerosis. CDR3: CASSILAGAGPDTQYF. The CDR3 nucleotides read TGTGCCAGCAGCATACTAGCGGGAGCGGGACCCGATACGCAGTATTTT.